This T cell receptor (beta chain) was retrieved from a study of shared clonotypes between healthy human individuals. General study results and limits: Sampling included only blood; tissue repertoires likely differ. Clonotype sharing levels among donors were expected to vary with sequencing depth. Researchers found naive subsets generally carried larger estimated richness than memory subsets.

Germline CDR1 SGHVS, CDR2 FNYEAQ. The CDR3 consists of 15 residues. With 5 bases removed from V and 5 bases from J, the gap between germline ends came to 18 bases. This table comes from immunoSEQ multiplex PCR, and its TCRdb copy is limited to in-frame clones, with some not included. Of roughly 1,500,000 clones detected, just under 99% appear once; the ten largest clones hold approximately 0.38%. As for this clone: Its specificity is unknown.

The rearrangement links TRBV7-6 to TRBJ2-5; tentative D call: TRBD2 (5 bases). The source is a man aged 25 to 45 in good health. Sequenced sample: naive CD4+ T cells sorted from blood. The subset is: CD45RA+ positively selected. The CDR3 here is CASSLLARGRETQYF. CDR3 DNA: TGTGCCAGCAGCCTATTAGCGCGAGGGCGGGAGACCCAGTACTTC.